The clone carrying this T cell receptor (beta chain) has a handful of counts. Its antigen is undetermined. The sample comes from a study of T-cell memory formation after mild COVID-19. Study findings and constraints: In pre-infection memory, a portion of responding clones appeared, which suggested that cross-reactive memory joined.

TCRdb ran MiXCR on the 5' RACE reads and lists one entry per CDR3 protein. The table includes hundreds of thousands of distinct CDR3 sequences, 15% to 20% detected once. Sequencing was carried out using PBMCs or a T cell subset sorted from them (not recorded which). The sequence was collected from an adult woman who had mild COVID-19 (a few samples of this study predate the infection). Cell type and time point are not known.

The CDR3 DNA is TGCAGCGTGCGCCTAGACCCGGGGACTGAAGCTTTCTTT. As protein: CSVRLDPGTEAFF. The chain is built from TRBV29-1 and TRBJ1-1; no clear D. The CDR3 totals 13 residues. In germline, CDR1 is SQVTM, CDR2 ANQGSEA. Trimming pared 6 bases from V and 5 bases from J, leaving 16 bases between.